The following is a T cell receptor (beta chain) sequence with its context. Participants were aged about 18 to 90 years, lived in 20 to 25 US areas, and enrolled virtually. Cohorts were assigned according to the clinical history that participants reported. This sample was taken from a study of blood T cell repertoires in COVID-19. The CDR3 totals 12 residues. Looked up from germline, CDR1 is PRHDT and CDR2 is FYEKMQ (reference sequence). J gave up 10 bases and V 5 bases, and 4 bases lay outside the gene matches. Authors' data handling: Reference gene primers were amplified, and this amplification served to estimate nucleated cell counts. The protocol was immunoSEQ multiplex PCR, while the TCRdb copy is restricted to in-frame clones and leaves out a portion. V and J calls and clone size follow that table, whereas D and trimming were derived from the DNA. Of approximately 220,000 clones in the sample, about 85% were seen once.

The chain has TRBV13 and TRBJ2-4; 8 bases agree with TRBD1. Sequencing was performed on PBMCs or T cells enriched from blood (not recorded which). This clonotype was obtained from a man in his forties who had recovered from COVID-19. The CDR3 DNA follows: TGTGCCAGCAGCGGAACAGGGGGGATTCAGTACTTC. Protein: CASSGTGGIQYF.